The 2 T cell receptor beta chains below come from one sample, sequenced in a study of T-cell reconstitution after alpha-beta-depleted transplantation in children. Construction of the TCRbeta library involved unique molecular identifiers. Each CDR3 protein gets one entry after TCRdb re-called the PCR reads with MiXCR. The sample shows 600,000 to 700,000 distinct CDR3 sequences, about 15% of them seen only once. The sequences come from PBMCs from the stem cell graft donor, collected from the stem cell graft. The receptor set was obtained from a human donor who donated a stem cell graft to a child with acute myeloid leukemia.

CDR3 loop: CASTDRGLNTEAFF. The DNA of the CDR3 is TGTGCCAGCACGGACAGGGGTCTGAACACTGAAGCTTTCTTT. The rearrangement uses TRBV3-1 and TRBJ1-1; TRBD1 matches at 9 bases. Trimming at V came to 7 bases and at J to 0 bases, leaving 3 bases not matched to a gene. The CDR3 consists of 14 residues. Germline CDR1 and CDR2: LGHDT and YNNKEL (reference sequence).

Many counts were recorded for this clonotype. This chain links TRBV15 with TRBJ2-5, with D tentatively TRBD2 (5 bases). The germline V and J ends were trimmed by 3 bases and 1 base, with 12 bases remaining between them. The CDR3 has 15 residues. CDR1 and CDR2 from the germline V gene are LNHNV and YYDKDF (reference sequence). The CDR3 sequence: CATSRSARGQETQYF. CDR3 bases: TGTGCCACCAGCAGGTCCGCTCGGGGCCAAGAGACCCAGTACTTC.